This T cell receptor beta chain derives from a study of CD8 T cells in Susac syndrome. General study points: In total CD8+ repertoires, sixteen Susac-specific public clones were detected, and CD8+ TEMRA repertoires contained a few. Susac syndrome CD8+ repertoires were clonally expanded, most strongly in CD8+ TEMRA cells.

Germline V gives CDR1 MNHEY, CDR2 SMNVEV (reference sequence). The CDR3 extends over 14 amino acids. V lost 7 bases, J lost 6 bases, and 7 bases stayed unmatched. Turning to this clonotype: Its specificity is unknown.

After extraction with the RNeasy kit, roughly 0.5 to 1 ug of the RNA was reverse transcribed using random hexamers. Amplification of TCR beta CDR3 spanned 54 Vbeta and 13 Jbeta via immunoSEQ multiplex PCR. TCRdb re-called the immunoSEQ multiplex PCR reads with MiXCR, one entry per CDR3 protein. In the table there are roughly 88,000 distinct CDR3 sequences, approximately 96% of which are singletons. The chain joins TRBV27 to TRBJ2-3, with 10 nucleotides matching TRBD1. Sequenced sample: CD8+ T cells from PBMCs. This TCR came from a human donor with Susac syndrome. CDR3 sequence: CASTPGQGGDTQYF. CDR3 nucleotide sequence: TGTGCCAGCACCCCCGGACAGGGGGGCGATACGCAGTATTTT.